This TCR beta chain comes out of a study of blood T cell repertoires in COVID-19. As for the study in general: Whether acute or convalescent, the COVID-19 samples came from the United States, Italy and Spain. Sample material is recorded as cDNA or gDNA derived from T cells, B-cell-depleted T cells, or PBMCs.

V trimming: 3 bases; J trimming: 3 bases; junction bases outside the gene matches: 5. This CDR3 region has 14 residues. Per germline, CDR1 MNHEY and CDR2 SVGAGI. As handled by the study authors: Nucleated cell counts were estimated from reference gene primer amplification. Here immunoSEQ multiplex PCR was the method, and the copy in TCRdb shows in-frame clones only, minus some. That table is the source of V, J and clone size, and D and trimming were worked out from the DNA. The sample includes 200,000 to 250,000 clones, about nine tenths seen only once; the top ten take 6.2%. This TCR was sampled from a man aged 60-69 years with acute or convalescent COVID-19. Sequenced input: peripheral blood. This chain joins TRBV6-5 and TRBJ2-7; 7 bases agree with TRBD1. CDR3 nucleotide sequence: TGTGCCAGCAGTTATGGGGCAGGGGGCTACGAGCAGTACTTC. This codes for CASSYGAGGYEQYF.